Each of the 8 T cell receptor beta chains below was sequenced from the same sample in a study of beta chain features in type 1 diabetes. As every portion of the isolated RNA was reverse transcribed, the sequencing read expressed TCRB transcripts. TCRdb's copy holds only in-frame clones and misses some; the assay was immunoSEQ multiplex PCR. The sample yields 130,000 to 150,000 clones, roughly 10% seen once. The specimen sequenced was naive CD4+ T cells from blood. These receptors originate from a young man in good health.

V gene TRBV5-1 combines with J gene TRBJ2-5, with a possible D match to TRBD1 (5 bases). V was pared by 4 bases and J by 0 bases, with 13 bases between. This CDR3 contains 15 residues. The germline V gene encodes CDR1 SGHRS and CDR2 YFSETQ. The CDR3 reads CASSLVGQDQETQYF. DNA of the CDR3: TGCGCCAGCAGCCTGGTCGGACAAGACCAAGAGACCCAGTACTTC.

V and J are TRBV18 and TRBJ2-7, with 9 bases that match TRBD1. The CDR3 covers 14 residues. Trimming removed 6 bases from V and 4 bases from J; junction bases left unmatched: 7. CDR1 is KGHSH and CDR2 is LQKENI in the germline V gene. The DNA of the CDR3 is TGTGCCAGCTCGCCCGGGACAGGGAATTACGAGCAGTACTTC. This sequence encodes CASSPGTGNYEQYF.

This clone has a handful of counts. Written as DNA, the CDR3 is TGTGCCAGCAGTGAACCGGGACAGGGGGCCTGGGTCGGGCAGTACTTC. It encodes CASSEPGQGAWVGQYF. The chain joins TRBV6-1 to TRBJ2-7; 12 bases agree with TRBD1. J gave up 9 bases and V 2 bases, and 11 bases lay outside the gene matches. The CDR3 contains 16 residues. Germline CDR1 and CDR2: MNHNS and SASEGT.

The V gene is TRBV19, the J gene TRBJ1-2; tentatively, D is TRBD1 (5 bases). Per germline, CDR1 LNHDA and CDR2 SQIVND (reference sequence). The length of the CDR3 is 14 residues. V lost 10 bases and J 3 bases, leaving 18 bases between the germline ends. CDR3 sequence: CAIVERGDDYGYTF. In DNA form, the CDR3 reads TGTGCCATTGTAGAACGGGGGGACGACTATGGCTACACCTTC.

The CDR3 bases are TGTGCCAGCAGTGAGTGGGGGCCGGGGTCCTACAATGAGCAGTTCTTC. The encoded protein is CASSEWGPGSYNEQFF. The chain carries TRBV2 and TRBJ2-1; a possible D gene is TRBD1 (6 bases). V was trimmed by 3 bases and J by 1 base, leaving 13 bases between them. This CDR3 spans 16 amino acids. Germline-derived CDR1 and CDR2 are SNHLY and FYNNEI.

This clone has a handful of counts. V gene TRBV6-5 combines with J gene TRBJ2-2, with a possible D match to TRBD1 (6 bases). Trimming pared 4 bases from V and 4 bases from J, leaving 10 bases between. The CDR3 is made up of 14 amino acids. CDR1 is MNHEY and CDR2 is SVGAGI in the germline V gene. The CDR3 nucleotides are TGTGCCAGCAGTTCCGGACAGATCACCGGGGAGCTGTTTTTT. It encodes CASSSGQITGELFF.

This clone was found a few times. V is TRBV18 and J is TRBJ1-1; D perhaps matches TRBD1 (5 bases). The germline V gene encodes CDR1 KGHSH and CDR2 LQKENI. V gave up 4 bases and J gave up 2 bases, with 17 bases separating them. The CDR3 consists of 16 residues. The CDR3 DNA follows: TGTGCCAGCTCACTATATACCGGGACTGCCAACACTGAAGCTTTCTTT. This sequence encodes CASSLYTGTANTEAFF.

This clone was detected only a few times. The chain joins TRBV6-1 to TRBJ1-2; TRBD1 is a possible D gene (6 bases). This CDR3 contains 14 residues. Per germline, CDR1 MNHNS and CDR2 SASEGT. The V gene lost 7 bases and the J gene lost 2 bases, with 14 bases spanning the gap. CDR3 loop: CASTSGTTNYGYTF. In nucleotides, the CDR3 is TGTGCCAGCACTTCGGGGACAACCAACTATGGCTACACCTTC.